This T cell receptor beta chain was obtained from a study of T-cell reconstitution after alpha-beta-depleted transplantation in children. Findings of the study overall: Several patients had high TCRbeta diversity at day 60; it came from surviving recipient T cells and thymic progenitors. Reportedly, only several hundred clones from non-depleted graft cells drove alpha-beta T-cell counts at about two months.

Between the trimmed V and J ends, which lost 0 bases and 8 bases, there was a span of 11 bases. In germline, CDR1 is DFQATT, CDR2 SNEGSKA (reference sequence). There are 13 residues in the CDR3. TCRbeta library preparation incorporated unique molecular identifiers. TCRdb processed the PCR reads anew with MiXCR; each CDR3 protein has one entry. The sample has approximately 650,000 distinct CDR3 sequences, around 14% seen once. This clonotype was observed many times. Its specificity is not known. This TCR was recovered from a girl aged 2 to 10 with congenital amegakaryocytic thrombocytopenia, due to receive a stem cell transplant. The sample here was PBMCs, taken before TCRalphabeta/CD19-depleted stem cell transplant. The chain recombines TRBV20-1 with TRBJ2-1, with D maybe TRBD2 (5 bases). The CDR3 coding sequence is TGCAGTGCTAGAGATAGCGCCTTCCATGAGCAGTTCTTC. Its protein is CSARDSAFHEQFF.